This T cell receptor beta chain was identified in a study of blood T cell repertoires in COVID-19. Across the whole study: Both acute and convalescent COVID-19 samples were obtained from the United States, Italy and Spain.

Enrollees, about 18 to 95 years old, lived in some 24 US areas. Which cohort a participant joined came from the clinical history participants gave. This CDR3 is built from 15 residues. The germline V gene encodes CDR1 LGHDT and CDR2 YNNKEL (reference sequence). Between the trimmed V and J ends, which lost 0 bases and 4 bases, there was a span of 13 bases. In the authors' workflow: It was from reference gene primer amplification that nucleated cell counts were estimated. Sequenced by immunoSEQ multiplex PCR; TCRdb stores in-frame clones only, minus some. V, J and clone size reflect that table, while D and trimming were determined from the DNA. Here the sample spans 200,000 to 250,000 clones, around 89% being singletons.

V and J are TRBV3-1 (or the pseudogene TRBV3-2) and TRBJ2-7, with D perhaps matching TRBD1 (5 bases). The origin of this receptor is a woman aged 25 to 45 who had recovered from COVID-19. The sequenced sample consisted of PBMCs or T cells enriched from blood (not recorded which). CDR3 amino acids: CASSQDQGQNYEQYF. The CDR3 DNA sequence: TGTGCCAGCAGCCAAGATCAGGGTCAGAATTACGAGCAGTACTTC.